These 11 T cell receptor beta chains were all obtained from the same sample, sequenced in a study of cytomegalovirus exposure and HLA in healthy donors. Vbeta (60) and Jbeta (13) primers were used in the PCR. Sequenced by immunoSEQ multiplex PCR; TCRdb stores in-frame clones only, minus some. The sample shows around 150,000 clones, over 75% of them seen only once. The sample was PBMCs. Receptors originate from a man aged 25 to 45 in good health and CMV-seropositive.

Notes on this clone: One end of the junction does not line up with germline, which may come from a read error. This chain uses TRBV6-1 with TRBJ1-2, with D possibly TRBD1 on 5 matching bases. The CDR3 has 16 residues. In germline, CDR1 is MNHNS, CDR2 SASEGT. Here the CDR3 reads CASSEGVGHPHYGHTF. The CDR3 DNA reads TGTGCCAGCAGTGAAGGAGTAGGACACCCGCACTATGGCCACACCTTC.

The rearrangement joins TRBV2 to TRBJ2-7; 7 nucleotides align to TRBD1. V lost 6 bases and J lost 0; bases outside the gene matches: 5. The germline V gene encodes CDR1 SNHLY and CDR2 FYNNEI. The CDR3 is made up of 14 amino acids. CDR3 bases: TGTGCCAGCAGAAGGGACAGCAACTCCTACGAGCAGTACTTC. This gives the protein CASRRDSNSYEQYF.

J is TRBJ2-5 and V is TRBV9; 9 bases are a match to TRBD1. CDR3 size: 17 residues. The trim removed 4 bases at V and 2 bases at J, leaving 12 bases unmatched. Germline V gene lookup returns CDR1 SGDLS and CDR2 YYNGEE. CDR3 loop: CASSPDRGFSRQETQYF. The CDR3 nucleotides are TGTGCCAGCAGCCCGGACAGGGGTTTTTCCCGTCAAGAGACCCAGTACTTC. Filled out from reference TRBV9 and TRBJ2-5, the complete variable domain reads DSGVTQTPKHLITATGQRVTLRCSPRSGDLSVYWYQQSLDQGLQFLIQYYNGEERAKGNILERFSAQQFPDLHSELNLSSLELGDSALYFCASSPDRGFSRQETQYFGPGTRLLVL.

V usage is TRBV7-2 and J usage is TRBJ1-2, with D tentatively TRBD1 (6 bases). V gave up 1 base and J gave up 7 bases, with 10 bases separating them. The CDR3 covers 13 residues. CDR1 is SGHTA, CDR2 FQGNSA, per germline. The DNA for the CDR3 is TGTGCCAGCAGCTTAGTCGGACAGTCTGGCTACACCTTC. Translated, it gives CASSLVGQSGYTF.

The V and J genes are TRBV7-9 and TRBJ2-5; no clear D. Germline assignment: CDR1 SEHNR and CDR2 FQNEAQ (reference sequence). The CDR3 extends over 15 amino acids. The V and J ends lost 7 bases and 0 bases respectively, with 15 bases between them. CDR3 in amino acids: CASTQSPQYQETQYF. For the CDR3, the DNA is TGTGCCAGCACCCAATCCCCACAGTACCAAGAGACCCAGTACTTC. Based on the CDR3 plus reference TRBV7-9 and TRBJ2-5, the full variable domain is DTGVSQNPRHKITKRGQNVTFRCDPISEHNRLYWYRQTLGQGPEFLTYFQNEAQLEKSRLLSDRFSAERPKGSFSTLEIQRTEQGDSAMYLCASTQSPQYQETQYFGPGTRLLVL.

This clone turned up a few times. This chain connects TRBV6-1 to TRBJ1-1; tentative D call: TRBD1 (5 bases). CDR3 length: 15 residues. In germline, CDR1 is MNHNS, CDR2 SASEGT. V was trimmed by 1 base and J by 5 bases, leaving 14 bases between them. This CDR3 is CASSEESRVGTEAFF. In nucleotides, the CDR3 is TGTGCCAGCAGTGAAGAAAGCAGGGTAGGGACTGAAGCTTTCTTT.

This clone was counted once. The gene calls are TRBV28 and TRBJ2-7; D is perhaps TRBD1 (5 bases). V lost 7 bases and J 2 bases, leaving 15 bases between the germline ends. The CDR3 covers 14 residues. Germline V gene lookup returns CDR1 MDHEN and CDR2 SYDVKM. CDR3 region: CASTYQGWAYEQYF. CDR3 in DNA: TGTGCCAGCACCTACCAGGGTTGGGCCTACGAGCAGTACTTC.

This sequence joins TRBV28 and TRBJ2-2; 9 positions match TRBD1. The length of the CDR3 is 15 residues. V lost 7 bases, J lost 3 bases, and 6 bases stayed unmatched. The germline V gene has CDR1 MDHEN and CDR2 SYDVKM. CDR3 nucleotide sequence: TGTGCCAGCAATACGGGACAGGGAGACACCGGGGAGCTGTTTTTT. This translates into CASNTGQGDTGELFF. Complete variable domain (other parts from reference TRBV28 and TRBJ2-2): DVKVTQSSRYLVKRTGEKVFLECVQDMDHENMFWYRQDPGLGLRLIYFSYDVKMKEKGDIPEGYSVSREKKERFSLILESASTNQTSMYLCASNTGQGDTGELFFGEGSRLTVL.

This clone occurred a few times. The chain couples TRBV18 to TRBJ2-7; possibly TRBD2 for D (5 bases). V gave up 0 bases and J gave up 3 bases, with 12 bases separating them. The length of the CDR3 is 15 residues. CDR1 is KGHSH and CDR2 is LQKENI in the germline V gene. Here the CDR3 DNA reads TGTGCCAGCTCACCACCGGGAGAGATGGTCTACGAGCAGTACTTC. Encoded protein: CASSPPGEMVYEQYF.

The genes are TRBV2 and TRBJ2-2; D call uncertain. This CDR3 has 15 residues. Germline V CDR1 and CDR2: SNHLY, FYNNEI. V gave up 0 bases and J gave up 6 bases, with 11 bases separating them. CDR3 sequence: CASSEALMTAGELFF. CDR3 nucleotide sequence: TGTGCCAGCAGTGAAGCGCTAATGACTGCCGGGGAGCTGTTTTTT.

The rearrangement links TRBV2 to TRBJ2-2; maybe TRBD2 (5 bases). The CDR3 length is 18 residues. The germline V gene has CDR1 SNHLY and CDR2 FYNNEI. V lost 3 bases to trimming and J lost 6 bases, with 23 bases between them. The CDR3 sequence is CASSDRGNRNRAAGELFF. Written as DNA, the CDR3 is TGTGCCAGCAGTGATCGGGGTAACCGCAATAGGGCGGCCGGGGAGCTGTTTTTT.